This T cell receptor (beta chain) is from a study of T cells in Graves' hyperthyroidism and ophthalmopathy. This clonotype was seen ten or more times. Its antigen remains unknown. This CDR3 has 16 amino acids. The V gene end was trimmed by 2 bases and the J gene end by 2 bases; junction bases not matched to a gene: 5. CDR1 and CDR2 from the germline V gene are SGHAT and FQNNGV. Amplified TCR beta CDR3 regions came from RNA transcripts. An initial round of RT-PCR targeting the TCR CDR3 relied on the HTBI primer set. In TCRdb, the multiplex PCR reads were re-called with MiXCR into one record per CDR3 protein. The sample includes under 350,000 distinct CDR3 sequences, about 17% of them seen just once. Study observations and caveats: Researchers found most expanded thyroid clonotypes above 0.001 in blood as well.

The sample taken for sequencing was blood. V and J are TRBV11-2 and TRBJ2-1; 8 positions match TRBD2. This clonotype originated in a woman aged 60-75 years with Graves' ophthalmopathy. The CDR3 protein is CASSLTGGATYNEQFF. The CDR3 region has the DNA TGTGCCAGCAGCTTAACGGGGGGGGCGACCTACAATGAGCAGTTCTTC.